This T cell receptor beta chain appears in the sequencing data of a study of T-cell memory formation after mild COVID-19. About the research overall: TCR clusters were largely donor specific.

TCRdb reprocessed the 5' RACE reads via MiXCR and lists one record per CDR3 protein. Of around 150,000 distinct CDR3 sequences in the sample, roughly 31% were seen once. Overall study results and limits: Nothing confirmed that second-wave clones peaking on day 37 were specific for SARS-CoV-2. Contracting clones localized mainly to CM and EM when CD4+ and mainly to EMRA when CD8+. Clones contracting over day 15 to 85 were CD4/CD8 balanced, with later expanders leaning CD4+.

Trimming stripped 2 bases from V and 0 bases from J, with 14 bases between. The CDR3 spans 16 residues. The V gene's germline CDR1 is GTSNPN and CDR2 SVGIG (reference sequence). This clonotype was seen a single time. What it binds is unknown. The sequence was obtained from an adult woman who had mild COVID-19 (a few samples of this study predate the infection). Cell type and time point are not known. V gene TRBV30 combines with J gene TRBJ1-5, with D perhaps matching TRBD1 (5 bases). Input material: PBMCs or a T cell subset sorted from them (not recorded which). The CDR3 loop reads CAWSQGTGISNQPQHF. The CDR3 DNA reads as TGTGCCTGGAGTCAAGGGACCGGGATTAGCAATCAGCCCCAGCATTTT.